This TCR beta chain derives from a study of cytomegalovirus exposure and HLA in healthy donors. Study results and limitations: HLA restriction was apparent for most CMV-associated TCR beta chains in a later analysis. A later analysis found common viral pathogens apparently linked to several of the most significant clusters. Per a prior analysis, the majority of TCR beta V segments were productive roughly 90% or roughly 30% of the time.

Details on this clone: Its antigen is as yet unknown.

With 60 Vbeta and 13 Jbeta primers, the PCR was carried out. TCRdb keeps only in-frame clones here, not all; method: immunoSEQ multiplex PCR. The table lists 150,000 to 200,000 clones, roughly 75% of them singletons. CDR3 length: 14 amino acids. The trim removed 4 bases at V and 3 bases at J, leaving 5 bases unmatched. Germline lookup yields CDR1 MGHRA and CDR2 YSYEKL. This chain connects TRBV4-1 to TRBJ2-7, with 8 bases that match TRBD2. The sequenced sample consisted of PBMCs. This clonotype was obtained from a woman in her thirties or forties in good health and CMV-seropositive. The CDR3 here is CASSLAGRNYEQYF. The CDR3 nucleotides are TGCGCCAGCAGCCTAGCGGGGAGGAACTACGAGCAGTACTTC.